This TCR beta chain is from a study of response to subunit inactivated influenza vaccine. Study outcomes and limitations: Every seasonal influenza vaccination brings in few new T cells, the authors suggested.

TCRdb reanalysed the RT-PCR reads using MiXCR and keeps one entry per CDR3 protein. The table lists about 780,000 distinct CDR3 sequences, roughly 18% of them singletons. Comments on this clonotype: Its antigen remains unidentified.

Sequenced here: PBMCs from blood, sampled around 5 days after vaccination. The TCR originated in a man aged 50 to 60 who received an inactivated influenza vaccine.

CDR3 sequence (DNA): TGTGCCAGCAGCCTGACAGGGGGTATAGATACGCAGTATTTT. Translation gives CASSLTGGIDTQYF. The rearrangement joins TRBV12-3 or TRBV12-4 to TRBJ2-3; 9 positions agree with TRBD1. This CDR3 is 14 amino acids long. The V and J ends lost 6 bases and 5 bases, in that order; junction bases with no gene match: 6.